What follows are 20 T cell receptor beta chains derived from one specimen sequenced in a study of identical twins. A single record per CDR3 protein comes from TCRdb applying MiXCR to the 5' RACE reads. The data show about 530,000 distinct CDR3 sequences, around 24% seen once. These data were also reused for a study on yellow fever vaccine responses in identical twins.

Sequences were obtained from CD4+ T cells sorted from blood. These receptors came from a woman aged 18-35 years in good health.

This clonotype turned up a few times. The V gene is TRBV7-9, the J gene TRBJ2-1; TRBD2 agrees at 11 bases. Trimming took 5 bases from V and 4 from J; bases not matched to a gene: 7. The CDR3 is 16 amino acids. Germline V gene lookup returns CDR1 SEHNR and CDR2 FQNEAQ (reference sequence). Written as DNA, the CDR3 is TGTGCCAGCAGCCCGGGACTAGCGGTTATGTACAATGAGCAGTTCTTC. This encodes CASSPGLAVMYNEQFF.

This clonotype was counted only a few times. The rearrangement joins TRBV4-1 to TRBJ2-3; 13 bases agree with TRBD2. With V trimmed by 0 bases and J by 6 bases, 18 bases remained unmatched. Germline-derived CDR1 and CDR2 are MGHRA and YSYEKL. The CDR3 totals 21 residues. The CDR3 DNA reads TGCGCCAGCAGCCAAGATAAGTTCGGACTAGCGGGAGCCCGACCCACGGATACGCAGTATTTT. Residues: CASSQDKFGLAGARPTDTQYF.

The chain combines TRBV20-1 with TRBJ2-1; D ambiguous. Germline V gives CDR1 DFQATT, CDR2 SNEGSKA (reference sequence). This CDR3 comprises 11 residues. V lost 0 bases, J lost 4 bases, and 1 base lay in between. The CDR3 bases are TGCAGTGCTAGAGAGTACAATGAGCAGTTCTTC. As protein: CSAREYNEQFF.

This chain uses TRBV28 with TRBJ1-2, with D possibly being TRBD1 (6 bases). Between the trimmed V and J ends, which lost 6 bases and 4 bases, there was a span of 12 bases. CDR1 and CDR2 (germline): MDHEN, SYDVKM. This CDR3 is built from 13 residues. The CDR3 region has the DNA TGTGCCAGCAGCACGGACAGAGTCTATGGCTACACCTTC. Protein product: CASSTDRVYGYTF.

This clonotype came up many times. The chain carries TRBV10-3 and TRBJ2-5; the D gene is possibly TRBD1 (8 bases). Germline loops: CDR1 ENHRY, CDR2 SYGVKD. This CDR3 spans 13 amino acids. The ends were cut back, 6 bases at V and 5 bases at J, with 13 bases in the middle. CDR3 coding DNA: TGTGCCATCAGCGACAGGGGAGGGGAGACCCAGTACTTC. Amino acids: CAISDRGGETQYF.

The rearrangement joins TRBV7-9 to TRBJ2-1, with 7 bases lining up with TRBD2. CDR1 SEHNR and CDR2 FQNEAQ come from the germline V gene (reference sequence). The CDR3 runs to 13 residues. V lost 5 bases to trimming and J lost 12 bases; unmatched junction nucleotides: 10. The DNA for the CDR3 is TGTGCCAGCAGCCCTGGGGAGGGTTCAACGCAGTTCTTC. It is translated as CASSPGEGSTQFF.

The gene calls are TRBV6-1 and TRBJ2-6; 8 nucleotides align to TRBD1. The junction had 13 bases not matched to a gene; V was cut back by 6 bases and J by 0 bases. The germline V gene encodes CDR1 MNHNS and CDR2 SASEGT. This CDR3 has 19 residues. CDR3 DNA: TGTGCCAGCAGCCCCAGACAGGGGAACCCTAGCTCTGGGGCCAACGTCCTGACTTTC. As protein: CASSPRQGNPSSGANVLTF.

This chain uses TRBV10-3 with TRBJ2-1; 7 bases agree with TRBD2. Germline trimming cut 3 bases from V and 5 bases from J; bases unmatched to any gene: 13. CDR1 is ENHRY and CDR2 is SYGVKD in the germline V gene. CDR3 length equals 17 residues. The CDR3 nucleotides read TGTGCCATCAGTGAATCCCCATGGGGCGGGGGAGACAATGAGCAGTTCTTC. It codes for CAISESPWGGGDNEQFF.

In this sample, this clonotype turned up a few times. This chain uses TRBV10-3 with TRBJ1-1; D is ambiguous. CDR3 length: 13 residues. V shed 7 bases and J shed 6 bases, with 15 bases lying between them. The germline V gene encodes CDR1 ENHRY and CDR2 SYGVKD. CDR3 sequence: CAITIGPGAEAFF. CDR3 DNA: TGTGCCATCACCATCGGTCCCGGTGCTGAAGCTTTCTTT.

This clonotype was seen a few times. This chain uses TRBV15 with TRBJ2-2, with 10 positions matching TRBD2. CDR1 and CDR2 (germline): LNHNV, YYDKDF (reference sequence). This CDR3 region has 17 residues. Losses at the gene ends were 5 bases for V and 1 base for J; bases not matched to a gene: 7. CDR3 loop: CATSRGRTSGNTGELFF. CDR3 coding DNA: TGTGCCACCAGCCGAGGCAGGACTAGCGGGAACACCGGGGAGCTGTTTTTT.

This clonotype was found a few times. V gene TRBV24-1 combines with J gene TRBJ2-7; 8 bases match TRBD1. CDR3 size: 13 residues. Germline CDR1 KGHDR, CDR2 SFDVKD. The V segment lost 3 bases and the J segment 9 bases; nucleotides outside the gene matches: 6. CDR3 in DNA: TGTGCCACCAGTGATCAGGACAGGGTCGGGCAGTACTTC. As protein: CATSDQDRVGQYF.

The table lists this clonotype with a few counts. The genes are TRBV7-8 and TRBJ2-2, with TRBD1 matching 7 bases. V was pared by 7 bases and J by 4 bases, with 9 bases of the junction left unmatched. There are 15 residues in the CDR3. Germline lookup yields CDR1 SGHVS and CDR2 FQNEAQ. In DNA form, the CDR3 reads TGTGCCAGCAACAGGGGCCAACGGCCCACCGGGGAGCTGTTTTTT. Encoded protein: CASNRGQRPTGELFF.

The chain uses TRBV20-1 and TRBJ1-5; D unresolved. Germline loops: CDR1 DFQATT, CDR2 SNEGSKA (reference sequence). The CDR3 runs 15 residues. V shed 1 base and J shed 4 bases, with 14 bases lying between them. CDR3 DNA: TGCAGTGCTAGAGTGCCCCGGGTCCTTAATCAGCCCCAGCATTTT. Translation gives CSARVPRVLNQPQHF.

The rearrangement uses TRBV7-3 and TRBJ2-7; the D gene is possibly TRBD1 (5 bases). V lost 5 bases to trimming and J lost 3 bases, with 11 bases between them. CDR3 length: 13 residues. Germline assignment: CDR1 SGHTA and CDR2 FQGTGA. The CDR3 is CASSPPGYYEQYF. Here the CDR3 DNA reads TGTGCCAGCAGCCCACCAGGGTACTACGAGCAGTACTTC.

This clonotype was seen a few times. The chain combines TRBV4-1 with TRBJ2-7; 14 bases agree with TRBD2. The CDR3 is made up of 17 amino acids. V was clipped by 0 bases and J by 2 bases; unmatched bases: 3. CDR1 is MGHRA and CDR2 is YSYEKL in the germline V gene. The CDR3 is CASSQERLAGGPYEQYF. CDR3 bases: TGCGCCAGCAGCCAAGAAAGACTAGCGGGAGGGCCCTACGAGCAGTACTTC.

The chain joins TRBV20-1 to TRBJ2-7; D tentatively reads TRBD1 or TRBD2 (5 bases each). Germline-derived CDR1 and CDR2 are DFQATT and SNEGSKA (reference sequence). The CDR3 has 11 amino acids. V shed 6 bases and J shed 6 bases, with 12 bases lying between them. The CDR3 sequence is CSAIGTSEQYV. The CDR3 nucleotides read TGCAGTGCGATCGGGACCTCCGAGCAGTACGTC.

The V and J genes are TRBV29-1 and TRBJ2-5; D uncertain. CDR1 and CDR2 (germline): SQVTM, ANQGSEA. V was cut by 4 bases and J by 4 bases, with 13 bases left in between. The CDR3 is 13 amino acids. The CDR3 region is CSVGYQIPETQYF. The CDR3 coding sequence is TGCAGCGTTGGTTACCAAATCCCAGAGACCCAGTACTTC.

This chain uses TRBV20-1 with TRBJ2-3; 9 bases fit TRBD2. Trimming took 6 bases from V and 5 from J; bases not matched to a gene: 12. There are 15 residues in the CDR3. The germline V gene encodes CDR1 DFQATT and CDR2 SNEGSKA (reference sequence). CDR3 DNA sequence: TGCAGTGCCCGGACGCGAAGCGGGGGGCAAGATACGCAGTATTTT. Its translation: CSARTRSGGQDTQYF.

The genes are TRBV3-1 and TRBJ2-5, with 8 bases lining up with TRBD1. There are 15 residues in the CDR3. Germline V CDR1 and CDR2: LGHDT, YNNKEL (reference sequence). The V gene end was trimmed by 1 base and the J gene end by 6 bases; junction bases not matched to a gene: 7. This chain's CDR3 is CASSQADRGGQTQYF. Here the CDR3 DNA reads TGTGCCAGCAGCCAAGCAGACAGGGGAGGACAGACCCAGTACTTC.

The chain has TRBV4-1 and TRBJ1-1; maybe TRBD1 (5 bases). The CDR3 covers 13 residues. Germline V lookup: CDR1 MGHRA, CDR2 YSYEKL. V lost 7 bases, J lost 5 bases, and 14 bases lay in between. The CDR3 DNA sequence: TGCGCCAGCAACACCATCGGGGGTACTGAAGCTTTCTTT. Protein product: CASNTIGGTEAFF.